This T cell receptor (beta chain) comes out of a study of shared clonotypes between healthy human individuals. Profiling relied on immunoSEQ multiplex PCR, and the TCRdb table lists in-frame clones only, not all of them. Among about 340,000 clones listed, less than 75% were seen once. Study results and caveats: In the sorted subsets, rarefaction showed sequencing was incomplete despite large depth.

This CDR3 comprises 13 residues. Per the germline V gene, CDR1 is MNHEY and CDR2 is SVGAGI. Trimming took 9 bases from V and 6 from J, leaving 14 bases between them. Regarding this clone: Its cognate antigen is unknown.

The chain joins TRBV6-5 to TRBJ2-2, with D perhaps TRBD1 or TRBD2 (5 bases each). The sample consisted of memory CD4+ T cells sorted from blood. Subset noted: CD45RA-negative fraction. The TCR was taken from a man younger than 40 in good health. CDR3: CASRGEVSGELFF. The CDR3 bases are TGTGCCAGTCGAGGGGAAGTTTCCGGGGAGCTGTTTTTT.